The 4 T cell receptor beta chains in this list originate from one sample, sequenced in a study of radiotherapy plus CTLA-4 blockade in lung cancer. The table came from immunoSEQ multiplex PCR; TCRdb's copy has only in-frame clones and leaves some out. Of roughly 100,000 clones in the sample, more than 70% were seen once. The sequenced sample was peripheral blood, obtained from a patient treated with radiotherapy plus ipilimumab. All receptors derive from a human donor with non-small cell lung cancer that progressed on radiotherapy plus ipilimumab. Some clones in this sample may be carry-over from other donors' samples.

The chain has TRBV18 and TRBJ2-5; TRBD2 aligns across 8 bases. With 8 bases clipped from V and 0 bases from J, the junction kept 14 bases outside the gene matches. The germline gives CDR1 KGHSH, CDR2 LQKENI. This CDR3 is 17 amino acids long. The CDR3 spells CASRTESGGPYQETQYF. The DNA for the CDR3 is TGTGCCAGCCGGACAGAGAGCGGGGGCCCGTACCAAGAGACCCAGTACTTC.

V is TRBV27 and J is TRBJ2-7; TRBD1 is a possible D gene (5 bases). Germline values: CDR1 MNHEY, CDR2 SMNVEV (reference sequence). CDR3 length equals 13 residues. V gave up 2 bases and J gave up 2 bases, with 7 bases separating them. The CDR3 reads CASSLGATYEQYF. The CDR3 nucleotides read TGTGCCAGCAGTTTAGGGGCTACCTACGAGCAGTACTTC.

A note on this clone: It differs at one base from a far larger clone, so likely a read error. This chain connects TRBV5-6 to TRBJ2-7; 7 nucleotides agree with TRBD1. Germline V gene lookup returns CDR1 SGHDT and CDR2 YYEEEE. Unmatched junction bases numbered 4, after V lost 4 bases and J lost 3 bases. CDR3 length: 13 amino acids. The CDR3 region is CASSHRDSYEQYF. In nucleotides, the CDR3 is TGTGCCAGCAGCCACCGGGACAGCTACGAGCAGTACTTC.

The DNA for the CDR3 is TGTGCCAGCTCACCAAGGGATCGGAACACTGAAGCTTTCTTT. Its translation is CASSPRDRNTEAFF. V and J are TRBV18 and TRBJ1-1, with unresolved D. The V gene lost 2 bases and the J gene lost 1 base, with 8 bases spanning the gap. This CDR3 has 14 residues. Looked up from germline, CDR1 is KGHSH and CDR2 is LQKENI. The full variable domain, rest sourced from reference TRBV18 and TRBJ1-1, is NAGVMQNPRHLVRRRGQEARLRCSPMKGHSHVYWYRQLPEEGLKFMVYLQKENIIDESGMPKERFSAEFPKEGPSILRIQQVVRGDSAAYFCASSPRDRNTEAFFGQGTRLTVV.